This T cell receptor beta chain was found in a study of cytomegalovirus exposure and HLA in healthy donors. Regarding the study as a whole: In a later analysis, a missense DCLRE1C variant was linked to TCR beta V- and J-gene trimming. A few CMV-associated chains proved CMV antigen-specific in vitro. A list of about 180 TCR beta chains associated with cytomegalovirus was given.

The CDR3 length is 14 residues. From germline, CDR1 is SGHTA and CDR2 FQGTGA. The germline V and J ends were trimmed by 4 bases and 3 bases, with 13 bases remaining between them. As regards this clone: Its matching antigen is unknown.

In the PCR, 60 Vbeta and 13 Jbeta primers were used. Sequenced by immunoSEQ multiplex PCR; TCRdb stores in-frame clones only, minus some. The sample comprises about 190,000 clones, roughly 74% of which are singletons, and approximately 1.8% rests with the top ten. The sequenced material came from PBMCs. This TCR was sampled from a woman in her twenties or thirties in good health and CMV-seronegative. V and J are TRBV7-3 and TRBJ2-7; TRBD1 is a possible D gene (7 bases). Here the CDR3 reads CASSYQGGGYEQYF. The CDR3 DNA sequence: TGTGCCAGCAGCTACCAGGGGGGAGGCTACGAGCAGTACTTC.